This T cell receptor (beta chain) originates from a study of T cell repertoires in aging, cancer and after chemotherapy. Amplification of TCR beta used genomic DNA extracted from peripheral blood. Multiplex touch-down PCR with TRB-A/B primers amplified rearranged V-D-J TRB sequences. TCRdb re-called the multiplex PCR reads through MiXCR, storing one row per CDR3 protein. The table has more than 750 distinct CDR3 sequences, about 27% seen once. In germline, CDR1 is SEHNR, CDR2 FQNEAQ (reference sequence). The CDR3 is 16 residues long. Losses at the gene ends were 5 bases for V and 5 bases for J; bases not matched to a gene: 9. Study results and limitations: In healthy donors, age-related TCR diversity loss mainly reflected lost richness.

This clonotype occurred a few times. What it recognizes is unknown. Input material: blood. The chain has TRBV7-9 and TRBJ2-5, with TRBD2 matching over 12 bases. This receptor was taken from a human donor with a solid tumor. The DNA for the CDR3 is TGTGCCAGCAGCGTATCTAGCGGGAGGGCCGATGAGACCCAGTACTTC. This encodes CASSVSSGRADETQYF.